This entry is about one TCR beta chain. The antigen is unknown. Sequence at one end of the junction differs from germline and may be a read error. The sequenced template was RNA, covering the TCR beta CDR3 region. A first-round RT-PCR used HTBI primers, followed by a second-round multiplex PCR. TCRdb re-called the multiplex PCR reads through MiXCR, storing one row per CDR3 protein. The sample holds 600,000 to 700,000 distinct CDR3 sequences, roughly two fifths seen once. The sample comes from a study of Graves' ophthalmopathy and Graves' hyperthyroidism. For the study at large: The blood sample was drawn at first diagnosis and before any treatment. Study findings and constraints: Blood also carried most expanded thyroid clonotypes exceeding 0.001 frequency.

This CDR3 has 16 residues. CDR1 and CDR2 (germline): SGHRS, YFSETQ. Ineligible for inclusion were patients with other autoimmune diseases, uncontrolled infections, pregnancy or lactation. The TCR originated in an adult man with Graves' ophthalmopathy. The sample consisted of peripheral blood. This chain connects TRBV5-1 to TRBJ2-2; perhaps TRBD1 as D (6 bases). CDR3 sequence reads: CASSLSLGTLSRELFF. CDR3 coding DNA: TGTGCCAGCAGCTTGTCACTCGGGACACTTTCAAGGGAGCTGTTTTTT.